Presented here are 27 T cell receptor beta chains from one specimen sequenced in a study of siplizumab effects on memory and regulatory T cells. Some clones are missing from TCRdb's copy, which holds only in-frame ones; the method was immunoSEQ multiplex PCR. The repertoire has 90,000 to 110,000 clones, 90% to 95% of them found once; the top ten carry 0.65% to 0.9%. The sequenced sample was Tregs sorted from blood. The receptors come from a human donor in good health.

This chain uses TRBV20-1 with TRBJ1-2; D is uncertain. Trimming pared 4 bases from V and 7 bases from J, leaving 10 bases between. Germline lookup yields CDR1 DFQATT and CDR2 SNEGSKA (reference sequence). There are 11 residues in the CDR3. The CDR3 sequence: CSAKKLGGYTF. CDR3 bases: TGCAGTGCTAAAAAGCTGGGTGGCTACACCTTC.

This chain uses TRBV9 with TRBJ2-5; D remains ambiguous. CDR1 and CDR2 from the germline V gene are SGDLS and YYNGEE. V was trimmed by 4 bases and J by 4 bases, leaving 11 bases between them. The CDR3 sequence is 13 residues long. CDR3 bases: TGTGCCAGCAGCCCCAGCCCAGTAGAGACCCAGTACTTC. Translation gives CASSPSPVETQYF.

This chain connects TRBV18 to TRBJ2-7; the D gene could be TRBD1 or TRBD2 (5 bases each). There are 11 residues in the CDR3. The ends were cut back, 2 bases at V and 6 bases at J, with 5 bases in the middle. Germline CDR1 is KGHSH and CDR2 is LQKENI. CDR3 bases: TGTGCCAGCTCACCAGGGACCGAGCAGTACTTC. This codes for CASSPGTEQYF. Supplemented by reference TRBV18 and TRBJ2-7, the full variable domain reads NAGVMQNPRHLVRRRGQEARLRCSPMKGHSHVYWYRQLPEEGLKFMVYLQKENIIDESGMPKERFSAEFPKEGPSILRIQQVVRGDSAAYFCASSPGTEQYFGPGTRLTVT.

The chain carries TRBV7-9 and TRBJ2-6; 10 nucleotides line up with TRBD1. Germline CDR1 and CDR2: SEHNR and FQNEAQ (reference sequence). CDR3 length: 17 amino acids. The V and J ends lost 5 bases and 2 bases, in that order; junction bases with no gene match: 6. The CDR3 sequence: CASSPGTGETGANVLTF. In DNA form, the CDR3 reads TGTGCCAGCAGCCCCGGGACAGGGGAAACTGGGGCCAACGTCCTGACTTTC.

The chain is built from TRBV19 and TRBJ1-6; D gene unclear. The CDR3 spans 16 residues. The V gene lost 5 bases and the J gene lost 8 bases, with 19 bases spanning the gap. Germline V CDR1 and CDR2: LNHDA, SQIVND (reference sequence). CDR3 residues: CASSSQFNRRDSPLHF. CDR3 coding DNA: TGTGCCAGTAGTTCCCAATTCAATCGACGGGATTCACCCCTCCACTTT.

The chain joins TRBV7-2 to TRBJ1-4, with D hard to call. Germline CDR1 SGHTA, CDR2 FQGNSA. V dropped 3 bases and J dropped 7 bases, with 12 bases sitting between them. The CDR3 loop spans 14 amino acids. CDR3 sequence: CASSFGPNTEKLFF. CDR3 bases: TGTGCCAGCAGCTTCGGACCGAACACTGAAAAACTGTTTTTT.

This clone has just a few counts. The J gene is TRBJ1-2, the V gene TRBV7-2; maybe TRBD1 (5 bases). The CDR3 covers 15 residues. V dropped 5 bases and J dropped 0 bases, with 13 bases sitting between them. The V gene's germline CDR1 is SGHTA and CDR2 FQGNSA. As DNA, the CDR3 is TGTGCCAGCAGCAACTACAGGCTAGCTAACTATGGCTACACCTTC. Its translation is CASSNYRLANYGYTF. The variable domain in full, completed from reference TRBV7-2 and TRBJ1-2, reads GAGVSQSPSNKVTEKGKDVELRCDPISGHTALYWYRQSLGQGLEFLIYFQGNSAPDKSGLPSDRFSAERTGGSVSTLTIQRTQQEDSAVYLCASSNYRLANYGYTFGSGTRLTVV.

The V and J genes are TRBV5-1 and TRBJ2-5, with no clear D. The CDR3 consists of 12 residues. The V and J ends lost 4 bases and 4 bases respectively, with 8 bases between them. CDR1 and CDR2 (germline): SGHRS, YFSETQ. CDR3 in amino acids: CASSRQRETQYF. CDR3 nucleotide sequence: TGCGCCAGCAGCCGGCAACGAGAGACCCAGTACTTC.

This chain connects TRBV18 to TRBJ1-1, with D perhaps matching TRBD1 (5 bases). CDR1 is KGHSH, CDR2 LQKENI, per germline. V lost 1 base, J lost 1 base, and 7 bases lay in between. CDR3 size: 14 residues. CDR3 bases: TGTGCCAGCTCACCACAAGACAGGAACACTGAAGCTTTCTTT. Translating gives CASSPQDRNTEAFF.

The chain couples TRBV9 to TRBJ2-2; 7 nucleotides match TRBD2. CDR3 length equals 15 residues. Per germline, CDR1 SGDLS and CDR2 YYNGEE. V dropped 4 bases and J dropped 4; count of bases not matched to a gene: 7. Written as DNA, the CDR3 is TGTGCCAGCAGCCTTGGCGGGAGAAGCACCGGGGAGCTGTTTTTT. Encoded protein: CASSLGGRSTGELFF. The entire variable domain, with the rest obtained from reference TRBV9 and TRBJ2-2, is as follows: DSGVTQTPKHLITATGQRVTLRCSPRSGDLSVYWYQQSLDQGLQFLIQYYNGEERAKGNILERFSAQQFPDLHSELNLSSLELGDSALYFCASSLGGRSTGELFFGEGSRLTVL.

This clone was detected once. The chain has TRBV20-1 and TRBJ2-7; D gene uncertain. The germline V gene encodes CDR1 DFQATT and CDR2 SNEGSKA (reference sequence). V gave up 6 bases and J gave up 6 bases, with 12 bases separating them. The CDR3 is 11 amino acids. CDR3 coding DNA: TGCAGTGCCCATTATAACTCCGAGCAGTACTTC. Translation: CSAHYNSEQYF.

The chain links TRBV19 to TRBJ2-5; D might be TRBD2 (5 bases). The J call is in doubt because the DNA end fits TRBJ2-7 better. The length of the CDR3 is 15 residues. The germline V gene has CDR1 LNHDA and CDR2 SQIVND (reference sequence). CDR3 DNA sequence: TGTGCCAGTAGTATACGGGGAGCAATTTCCTACGAGCAGTACTTC. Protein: CASSIRGAISYEQYF.

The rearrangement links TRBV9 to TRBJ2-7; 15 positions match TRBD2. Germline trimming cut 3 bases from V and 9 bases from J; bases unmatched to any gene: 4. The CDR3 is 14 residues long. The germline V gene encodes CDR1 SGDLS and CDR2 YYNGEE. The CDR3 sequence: CASSAGTSGGRQYF. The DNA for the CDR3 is TGTGCCAGCAGCGCCGGGACTAGCGGGGGGAGGCAGTACTTC.

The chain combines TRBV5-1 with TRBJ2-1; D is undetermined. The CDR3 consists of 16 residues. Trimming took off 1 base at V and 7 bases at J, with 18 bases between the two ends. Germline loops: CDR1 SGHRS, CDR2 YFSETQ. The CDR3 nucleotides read TGCGCCAGCAGCTTGAGGTTAGGAGCGCTAGGGAATGAGCAGTTCTTC. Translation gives CASSLRLGALGNEQFF. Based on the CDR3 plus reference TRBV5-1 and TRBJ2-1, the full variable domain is KAGVTQTPRYLIKTRGQQVTLSCSPISGHRSVSWYQQTPGQGLQFLFEYFSETQRNKGNFPGRFSGRQFSNSRSEMNVSTLELGDSALYLCASSLRLGALGNEQFFGPGTRLTVL.

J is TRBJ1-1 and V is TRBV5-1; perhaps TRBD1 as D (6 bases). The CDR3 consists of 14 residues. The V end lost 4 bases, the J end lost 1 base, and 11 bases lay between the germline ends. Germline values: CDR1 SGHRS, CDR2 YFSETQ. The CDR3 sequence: CASSEDSQNTEAFF. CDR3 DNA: TGCGCCAGCAGCGAGGACAGCCAGAACACTGAAGCTTTCTTT.

CDR3 coding DNA: TGTGCCAGCAGCCGGGACTACGGCTCCTATAATTCACCCCTCCACTTT. It codes for CASSRDYGSYNSPLHF. The chain employs TRBV4-2 and TRBJ1-6, with a weak D call TRBD1 (5 bases). Germline-derived CDR1 and CDR2 are LGHNA and YNFKEQ. V dropped 4 bases and J dropped 0 bases, with 10 bases sitting between them. This CDR3 contains 16 residues.

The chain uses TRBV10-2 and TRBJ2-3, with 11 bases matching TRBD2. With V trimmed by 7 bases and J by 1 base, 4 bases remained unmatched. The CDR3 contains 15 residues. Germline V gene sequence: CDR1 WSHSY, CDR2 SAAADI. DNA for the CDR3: TGCGCCAGCAAGATGGGACTAGCGGGCACAGATACGCAGTATTTT. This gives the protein CASKMGLAGTDTQYF.

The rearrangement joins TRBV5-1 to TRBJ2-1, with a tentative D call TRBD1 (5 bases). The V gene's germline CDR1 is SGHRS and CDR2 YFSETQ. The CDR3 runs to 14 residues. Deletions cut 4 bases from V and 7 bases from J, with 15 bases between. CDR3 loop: CASSPHEPGNEQFF. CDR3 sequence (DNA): TGCGCCAGCAGCCCCCATGAGCCAGGGAATGAGCAGTTCTTC.

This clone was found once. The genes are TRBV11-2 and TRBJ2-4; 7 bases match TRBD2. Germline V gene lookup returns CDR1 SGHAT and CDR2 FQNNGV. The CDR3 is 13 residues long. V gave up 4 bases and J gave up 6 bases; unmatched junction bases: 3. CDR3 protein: CASSSGTINIQYF. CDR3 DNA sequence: TGTGCCAGCAGCTCCGGGACTATAAACATTCAGTACTTC.

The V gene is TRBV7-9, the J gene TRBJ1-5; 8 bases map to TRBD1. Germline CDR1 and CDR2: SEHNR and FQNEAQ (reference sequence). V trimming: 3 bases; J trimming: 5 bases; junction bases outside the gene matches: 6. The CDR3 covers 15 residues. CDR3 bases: TGTGCCAGCAGCTTTGGACAGGGTGCCGATCAGCCCCAGCATTTT. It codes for CASSFGQGADQPQHF.

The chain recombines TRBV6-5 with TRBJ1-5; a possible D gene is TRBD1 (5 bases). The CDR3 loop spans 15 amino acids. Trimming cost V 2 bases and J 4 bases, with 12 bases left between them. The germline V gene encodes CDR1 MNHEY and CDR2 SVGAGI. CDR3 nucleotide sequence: TGTGCCAGCAGTTACGTCGACAGCTATAATCAGCCCCAGCATTTT. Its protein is CASSYVDSYNQPQHF.

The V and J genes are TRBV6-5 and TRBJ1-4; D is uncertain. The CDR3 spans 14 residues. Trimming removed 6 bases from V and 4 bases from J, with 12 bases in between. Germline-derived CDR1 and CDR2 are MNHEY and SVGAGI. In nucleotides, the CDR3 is TGTGCCAGCAGGCCCAGGCGAAATAATGAAAAACTGTTTTTT. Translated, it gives CASRPRRNNEKLFF.

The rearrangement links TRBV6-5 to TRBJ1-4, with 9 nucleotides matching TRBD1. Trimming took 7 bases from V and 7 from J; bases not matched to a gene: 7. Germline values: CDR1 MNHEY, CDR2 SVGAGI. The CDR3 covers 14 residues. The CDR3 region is CASTGDRVGEKLFF. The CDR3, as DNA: TGTGCCAGCACTGGGGACAGGGTGGGTGAAAAACTGTTTTTT.

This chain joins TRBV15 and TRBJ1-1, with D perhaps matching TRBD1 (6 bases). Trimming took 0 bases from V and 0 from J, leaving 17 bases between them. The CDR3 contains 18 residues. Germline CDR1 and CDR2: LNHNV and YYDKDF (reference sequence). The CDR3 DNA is TGTGCCACCAGCAGAGAGAGGGGGGCCAGAGGGATGAACACTGAAGCTTTCTTT. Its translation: CATSRERGARGMNTEAFF. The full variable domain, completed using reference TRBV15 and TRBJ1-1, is DAMVIQNPRYQVTQFGKPVTLSCSQTLNHNVMYWYQQKSSQAPKLLFHYYDKDFNNEADTPDNFQSRRPNTSFCFLDIRSPGLGDTAMYLCATSRERGARGMNTEAFFGQGTRLTVV.

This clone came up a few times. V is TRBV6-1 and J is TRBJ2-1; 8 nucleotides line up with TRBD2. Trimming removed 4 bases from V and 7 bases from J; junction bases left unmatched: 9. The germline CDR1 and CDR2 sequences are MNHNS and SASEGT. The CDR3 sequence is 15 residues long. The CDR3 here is CASSAGLEGFNEQFF. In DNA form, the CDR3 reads TGTGCCAGCAGTGCGGGACTAGAAGGTTTTAATGAGCAGTTCTTC.

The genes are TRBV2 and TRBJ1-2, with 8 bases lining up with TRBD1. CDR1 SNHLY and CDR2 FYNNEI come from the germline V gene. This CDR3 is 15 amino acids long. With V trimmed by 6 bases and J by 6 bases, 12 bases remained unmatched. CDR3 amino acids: CASSPDVTGVDGYTF. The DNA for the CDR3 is TGTGCCAGCAGCCCCGATGTGACAGGGGTAGATGGCTACACCTTC.

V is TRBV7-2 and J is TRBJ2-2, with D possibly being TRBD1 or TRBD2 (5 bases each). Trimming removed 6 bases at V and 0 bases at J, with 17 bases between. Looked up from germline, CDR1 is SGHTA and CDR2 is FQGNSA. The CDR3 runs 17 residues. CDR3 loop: CASRQPFGTANTGELFF. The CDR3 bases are TGTGCCAGCAGGCAACCATTCGGGACGGCGAACACCGGGGAGCTGTTTTTT.